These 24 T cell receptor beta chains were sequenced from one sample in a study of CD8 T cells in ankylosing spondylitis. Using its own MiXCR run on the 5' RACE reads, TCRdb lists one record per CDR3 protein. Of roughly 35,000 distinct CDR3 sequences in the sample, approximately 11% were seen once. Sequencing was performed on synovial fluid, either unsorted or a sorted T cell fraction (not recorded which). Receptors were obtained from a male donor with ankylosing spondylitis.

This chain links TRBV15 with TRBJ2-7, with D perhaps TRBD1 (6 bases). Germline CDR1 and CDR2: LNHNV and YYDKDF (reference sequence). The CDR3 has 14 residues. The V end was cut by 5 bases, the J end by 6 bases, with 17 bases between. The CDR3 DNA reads TGTGCCACCAGCTTCTCCGGGACACGGAGCGAGCAGTACTTC. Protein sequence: CATSFSGTRSEQYF.

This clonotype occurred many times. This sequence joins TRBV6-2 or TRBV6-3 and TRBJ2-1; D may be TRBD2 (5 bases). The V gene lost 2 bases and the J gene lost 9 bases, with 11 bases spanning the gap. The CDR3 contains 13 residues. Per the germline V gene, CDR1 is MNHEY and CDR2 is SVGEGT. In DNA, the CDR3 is TGTGCCAGCAGTTACCCCGGGATGAGTGAGCAGTTCTTC. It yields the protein CASSYPGMSEQFF.

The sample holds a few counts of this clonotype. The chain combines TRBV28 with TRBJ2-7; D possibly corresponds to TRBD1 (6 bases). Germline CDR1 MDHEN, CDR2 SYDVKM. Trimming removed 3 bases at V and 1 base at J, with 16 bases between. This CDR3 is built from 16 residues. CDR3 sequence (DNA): TGTGCCAGCAGTTTCCTCAACAGGGTTCTGTCCTACGAGCAGTACTTC. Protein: CASSFLNRVLSYEQYF.

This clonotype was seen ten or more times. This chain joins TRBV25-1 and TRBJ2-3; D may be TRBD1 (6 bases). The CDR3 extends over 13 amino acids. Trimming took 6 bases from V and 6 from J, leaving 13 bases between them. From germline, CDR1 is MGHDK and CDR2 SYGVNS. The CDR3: CASSLQGRDTQYF. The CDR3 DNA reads TGTGCCAGCAGCCTACAGGGTCGGGATACGCAGTATTTT.

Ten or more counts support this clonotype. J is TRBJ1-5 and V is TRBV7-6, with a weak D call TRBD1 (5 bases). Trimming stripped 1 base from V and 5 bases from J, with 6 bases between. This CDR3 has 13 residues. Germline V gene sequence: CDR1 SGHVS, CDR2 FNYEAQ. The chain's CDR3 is CASSLGGDQPQHF. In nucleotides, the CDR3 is TGTGCCAGCAGCTTAGGAGGGGATCAGCCCCAGCATTTT.

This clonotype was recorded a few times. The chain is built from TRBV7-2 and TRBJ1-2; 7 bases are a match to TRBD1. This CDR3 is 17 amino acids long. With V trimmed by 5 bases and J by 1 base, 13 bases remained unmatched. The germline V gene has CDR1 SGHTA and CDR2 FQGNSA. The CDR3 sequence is CASSRGTASVINYGYTF. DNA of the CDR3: TGTGCCAGCAGCCGAGGGACAGCCTCAGTGATTAACTATGGCTACACCTTC.

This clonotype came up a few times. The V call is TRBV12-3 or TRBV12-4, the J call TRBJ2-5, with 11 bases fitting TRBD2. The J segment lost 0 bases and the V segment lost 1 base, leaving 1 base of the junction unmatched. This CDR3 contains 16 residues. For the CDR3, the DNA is TGTGCCAGCAGTTTAGGGGGACTAGCGGACCAAGAGACCCAGTACTTC. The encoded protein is CASSLGGLADQETQYF.

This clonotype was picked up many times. DNA of the CDR3: TGTGCCAGCAGCTTAGAAAGGTACGATGAGCAGTTCTTC. It codes for CASSLERYDEQFF. This sequence joins TRBV11-2 and TRBJ2-1; the D is unclear. Germline assignment: CDR1 SGHAT and CDR2 FQNNGV. The CDR3 loop spans 13 amino acids. The ends were cut back, 0 bases at V and 8 bases at J, with 8 bases in the middle.

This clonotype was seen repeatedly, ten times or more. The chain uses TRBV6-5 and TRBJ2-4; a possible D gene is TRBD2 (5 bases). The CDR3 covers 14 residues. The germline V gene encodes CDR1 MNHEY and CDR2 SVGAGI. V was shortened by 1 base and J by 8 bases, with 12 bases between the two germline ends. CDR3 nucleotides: TGTGCCAGCAGTTACTTGGGAGCGGTGGACATTCAGTACTTC. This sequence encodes CASSYLGAVDIQYF.

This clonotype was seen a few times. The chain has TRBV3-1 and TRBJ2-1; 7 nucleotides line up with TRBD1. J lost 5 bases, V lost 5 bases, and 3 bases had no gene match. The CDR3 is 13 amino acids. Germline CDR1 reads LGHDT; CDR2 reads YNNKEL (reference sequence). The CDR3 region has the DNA TGTGCCAGCAGCAGGACAGGTCACAATGAGCAGTTCTTC. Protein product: CASSRTGHNEQFF.

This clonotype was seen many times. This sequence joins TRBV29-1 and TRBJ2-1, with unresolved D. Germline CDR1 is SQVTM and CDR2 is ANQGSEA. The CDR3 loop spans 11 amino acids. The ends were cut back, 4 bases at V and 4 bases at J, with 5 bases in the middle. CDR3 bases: TGCAGCGTTGTTCGTTACAATGAGCAGTTCTTC. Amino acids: CSVVRYNEQFF.

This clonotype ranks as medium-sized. The CDR3 region has the DNA TGCAGTGCTAAGACTAGCGGGAGCTCCTACAATGAGCAGTTCTTC. Translated: CSAKTSGSSYNEQFF. The chain joins TRBV20-1 to TRBJ2-1; 12 bases align to TRBD2. Germline trimming cut 4 bases from V and 0 bases from J; bases unmatched to any gene: 1. CDR1 DFQATT and CDR2 SNEGSKA come from the germline V gene (reference sequence). The CDR3 consists of 15 residues.

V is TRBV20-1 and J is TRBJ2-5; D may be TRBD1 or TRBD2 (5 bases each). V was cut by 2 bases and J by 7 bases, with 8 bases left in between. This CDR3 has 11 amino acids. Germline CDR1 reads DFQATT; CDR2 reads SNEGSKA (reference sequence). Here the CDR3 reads CSARQRGTQYF. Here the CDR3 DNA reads TGCAGTGCTAGACAGAGGGGGACCCAGTACTTC.

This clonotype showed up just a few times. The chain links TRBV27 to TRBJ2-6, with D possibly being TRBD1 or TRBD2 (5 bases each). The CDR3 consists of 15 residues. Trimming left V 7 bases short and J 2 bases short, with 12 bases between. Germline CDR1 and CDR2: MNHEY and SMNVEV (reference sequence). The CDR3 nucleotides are TGTGCCAGCAAGTTTGGGGGAACTGGGGCCAACGTCCTGACTTTC. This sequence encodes CASKFGGTGANVLTF.

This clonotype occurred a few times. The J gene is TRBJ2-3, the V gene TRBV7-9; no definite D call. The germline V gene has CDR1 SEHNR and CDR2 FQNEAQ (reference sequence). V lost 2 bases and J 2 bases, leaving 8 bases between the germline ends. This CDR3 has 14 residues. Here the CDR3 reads CASSLTLDTDTQYF. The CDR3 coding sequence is TGTGCCAGCAGCTTAACGCTCGACACAGATACGCAGTATTTT. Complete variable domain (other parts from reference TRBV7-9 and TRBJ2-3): DTGVSQNPRHKITKRGQNVTFRCDPISEHNRLYWYRQTLGQGPEFLTYFQNEAQLEKSRLLSDRFSAERPKGSFSTLEIQRTEQGDSAMYLCASSLTLDTDTQYFGPGTRLTVL.

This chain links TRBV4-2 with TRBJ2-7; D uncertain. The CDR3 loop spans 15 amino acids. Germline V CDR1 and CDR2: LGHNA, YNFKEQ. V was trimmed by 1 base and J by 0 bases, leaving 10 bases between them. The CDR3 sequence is CASSQGGSSSYEQYF. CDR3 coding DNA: TGTGCCAGCAGCCAAGGCGGCTCGAGCTCCTACGAGCAGTACTTC.

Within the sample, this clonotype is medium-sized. CDR3 residues: CASSQGTALYKNIQYF. CDR3 coding DNA: TGCGCCAGCAGCCAAGGGACTGCCTTATACAAAAACATTCAGTACTTC. The chain combines TRBV4-3 with TRBJ2-4; TRBD2 is a possible D gene (5 bases). The CDR3 consists of 16 residues. The germline V gene encodes CDR1 LGHNA and CDR2 YSLEER. V was clipped by 1 base and J by 3 bases, with 13 bases between them.

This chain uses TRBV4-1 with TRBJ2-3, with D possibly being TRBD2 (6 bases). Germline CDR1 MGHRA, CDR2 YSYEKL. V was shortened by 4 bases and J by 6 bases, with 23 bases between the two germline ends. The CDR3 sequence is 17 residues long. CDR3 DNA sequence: TGCGCCAGCAGCCGGCTCTGGCCTAGCGAGGGGTTTGATACGCAGTATTTT. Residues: CASSRLWPSEGFDTQYF.

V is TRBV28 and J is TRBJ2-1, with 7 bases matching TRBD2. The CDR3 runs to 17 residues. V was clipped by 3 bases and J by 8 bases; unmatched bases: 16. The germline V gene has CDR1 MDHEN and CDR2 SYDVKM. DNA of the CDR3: TGTGCCAGCAGTTTGTGTACTTGCGGGAGTGTGCCGGATGAGCAGTTCTTC. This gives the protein CASSLCTCGSVPDEQFF.

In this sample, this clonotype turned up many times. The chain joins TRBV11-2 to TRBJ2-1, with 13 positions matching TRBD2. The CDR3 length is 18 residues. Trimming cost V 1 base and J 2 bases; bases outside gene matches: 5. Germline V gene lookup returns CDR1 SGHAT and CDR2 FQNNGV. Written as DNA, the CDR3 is TGTGCCAGCAGCTTAGTCGATGGACTAGCGGGAGCCTACAATGAGCAGTTCTTC. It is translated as CASSLVDGLAGAYNEQFF.

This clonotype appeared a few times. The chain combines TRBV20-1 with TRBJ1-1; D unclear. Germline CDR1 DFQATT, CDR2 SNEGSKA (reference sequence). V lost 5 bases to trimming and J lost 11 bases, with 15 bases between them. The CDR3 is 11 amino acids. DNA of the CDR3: TGCAGTGCTCTACGGACCCAAGAGGCTTTCTTT. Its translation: CSALRTQEAFF.

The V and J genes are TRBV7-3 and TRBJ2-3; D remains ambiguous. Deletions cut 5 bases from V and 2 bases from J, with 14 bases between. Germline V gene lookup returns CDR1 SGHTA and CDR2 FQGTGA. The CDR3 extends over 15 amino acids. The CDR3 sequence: CASSPSLGNTDTQYF. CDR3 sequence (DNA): TGTGCCAGCAGCCCCAGTCTGGGAAACACAGATACGCAGTATTTT.

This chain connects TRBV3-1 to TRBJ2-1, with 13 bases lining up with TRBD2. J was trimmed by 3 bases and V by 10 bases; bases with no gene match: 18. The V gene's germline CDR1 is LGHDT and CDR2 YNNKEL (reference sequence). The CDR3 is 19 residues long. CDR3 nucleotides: TGTGCCACCTGCCAAGAGGCCGGGACTAGCGGGAACATCTACAATGAGCAGTTCTTC. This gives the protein CATCQEAGTSGNIYNEQFF.

The CDR3 reads CASSLTRSSYEQYF. The CDR3 DNA follows: TGTGCCAGCAGTTTAACGCGGAGCTCCTACGAGCAGTACTTC. V usage is TRBV27 and J usage is TRBJ2-7, with D unresolved. V gave up 2 bases and J gave up 0 bases, with 8 bases separating them. Germline CDR1 MNHEY, CDR2 SMNVEV (reference sequence). The CDR3 sequence is 14 residues long.